What follows describes a single TCR beta chain. The junction does not match germline at one end; this may be a read error. This entry is derived from a study of blood T cells in healthy people across ages. The CDR3 covers 15 residues. CDR1 SGHRS and CDR2 YFSETQ come from the germline V gene. Next came a second PCR, run for roughly 7 to 12 cycles, which used a sample-barcoded 5' primer along with a J-beta primer mix. MiXCR, run by TCRdb on the 5' RACE reads, gives a single entry per CDR3 protein. The table lists roughly 1.4 million distinct CDR3 sequences, 45% to 70% of them singletons. The chain employs TRBV5-1 and TRBJ2-5; the match to TRBD2 covers 7 bases. The TCR sequence derives from a young man in good health. The sample consisted of blood. The CDR3 nucleotides read TGCGCCGGCAGCTTTCGCGGGAGAGATCAAGAGACCCAGTACTTC. Protein: CAGSFRGRDQETQYF.